This is a list of T cell receptor beta chains from one sample in a study of blood T cells in healthy people across ages. TCRdb called the 5' RACE reads again in MiXCR, with one record for every CDR3 protein. This table has around 790,000 distinct CDR3 sequences, more than 40% appearing once. The sequencing sample was made of blood. The source of these receptors is a man in his sixties in good health. The CDR3 runs from the conserved cysteine through the conserved F or W.

v_call	j_call	cdr3_aa
TRBV28	TRBJ1-2	CASSFPDYGYTF
TRBV4-1	TRBJ1-1	CASSQADGYTEAFF
TRBV10-3	TRBJ2-7	CAISGGLAGNSYEQYF
TRBV21-1	TRBJ1-6	CASSKVGTGNSPLHF
TRBV6-1	TRBJ1-2	CASNPLGAPNYGYTF
TRBV30	TRBJ2-7	CAWTPGTGAYEQYF
TRBV9	TRBJ1-5	CASSRTGADQPQHF
TRBV9	TRBJ2-1	CASSPPEGAVEQFF
TRBV9	TRBJ2-5	CASSLRPDGETQYF
TRBV10-3	TRBJ1-2	CAISDQGGYGYTF
TRBV27	TRBJ1-2	CASSLRWGAGYGYTF
TRBV10-2	TRBJ2-3	CASSLTSGGPSSTDTRYF
TRBV7-6	TRBJ2-5	CASSQNPGSETQYF
TRBV5-1	TRBJ2-3	CASSLESSGTMQYF
TRBV20-1	TRBJ2-3	CSARYVRGAPDTQYF
TRBV27	TRBJ2-2	CASSFGQARTGELFF
TRBV6-2/TRBV6-3	TRBJ1-1	CASSPGQFEAFF
TRBV7-9	TRBJ2-6	CASSSTRDSFSGANVLTF
TRBV4-3	TRBJ2-7	CASSQGEGGYEQYF
TRBV20-1	TRBJ2-3	CSALEGWGTFTDTQYF
TRBV9	TRBJ2-1	CASSVSGADNEQFF
TRBV12-3/TRBV12-4	TRBJ2-1	CASSRTSSGNEQFF
TRBV6-6	TRBJ2-1	CASRTLAGGGSEQFF
TRBV29-1	TRBJ2-1	CSVEFRSGEQFF
TRBV12-3/TRBV12-4	TRBJ2-6	CASSHGRGLSPGANVLTF
TRBV7-9	TRBJ2-1	CASSFGDKSSNEQFF
TRBV20-1	TRBJ1-1	CSARDHRNTEAFF
TRBV11-3	TRBJ2-5	CASSRIAGQETQYF
TRBV2	TRBJ1-5	CASSELTDSNQPQHF
TRBV3-1	TRBJ2-3	CASSQRTSITDTRYF
TRBV4-3	TRBJ2-7	CASSQDRGRGAEQYF
TRBV3-1	TRBJ2-3	CASSPGDRSTDTQYF
TRBV11-2	TRBJ2-7	CASSLGLADSSYEQYF
TRBV6-5	TRBJ1-4	CASRDSRATNEKLFF
TRBV20-1	TRBJ2-1	CSAYKLAGGREQFF
TRBV9	TRBJ1-5	CASSVTGGTDQPQHF
TRBV7-2	TRBJ2-7	CASSLSGGGPSYEQYF
TRBV7-6	TRBJ1-1	CASSPDRGRTEAFF
TRBV3-1	.	CASSQANGETQYF
TRBV6-1	.	CASRSSRAPSNEQYF
TRBV24-1	TRBJ2-1	CATSMWGNEQFF
TRBV6-5	TRBJ2-2	CASSYSKKGLAGRVGELFF
TRBV7-8	TRBJ2-7	CASSSNWGPSSEQYF
TRBV12-3/TRBV12-4	TRBJ2-5	CASSPGRASGGASQETQYF
TRBV24-1	TRBJ2-5	CATSEGGVVETQYF
TRBV2	TRBJ2-1	CASSEFAAGGEQFF
TRBV18	TRBJ1-2	CASSPGQGAGYTF
TRBV6-6	TRBJ2-5	CASSYGSSGAGVETQYF
TRBV20-1	TRBJ1-2	CSARDGPQGRNYGYTF
TRBV6-5	TRBJ2-5	CASSPGQGREETQYF
TRBV7-2	TRBJ1-1	CASSLGHSNTEAFF
TRBV7-9	TRBJ1-2	CASSLPGGGYTF
TRBV20-1	TRBJ2-5	CSARSRGGFVETQYF
TRBV4-1	TRBJ2-4	CASSQGTGVKGQYF
TRBV12-3/TRBV12-4	TRBJ2-6	CASSHTSGANVLTF
TRBV9	TRBJ2-1	CTSSAPPGPYNEQFF
TRBV29-1	TRBJ2-7	CSVGPGTYEQYF
TRBV5-1	TRBJ2-1	CASSRTGDLNEQFF
TRBV29-1	TRBJ2-1	CSVEGGLGWTNEQFF